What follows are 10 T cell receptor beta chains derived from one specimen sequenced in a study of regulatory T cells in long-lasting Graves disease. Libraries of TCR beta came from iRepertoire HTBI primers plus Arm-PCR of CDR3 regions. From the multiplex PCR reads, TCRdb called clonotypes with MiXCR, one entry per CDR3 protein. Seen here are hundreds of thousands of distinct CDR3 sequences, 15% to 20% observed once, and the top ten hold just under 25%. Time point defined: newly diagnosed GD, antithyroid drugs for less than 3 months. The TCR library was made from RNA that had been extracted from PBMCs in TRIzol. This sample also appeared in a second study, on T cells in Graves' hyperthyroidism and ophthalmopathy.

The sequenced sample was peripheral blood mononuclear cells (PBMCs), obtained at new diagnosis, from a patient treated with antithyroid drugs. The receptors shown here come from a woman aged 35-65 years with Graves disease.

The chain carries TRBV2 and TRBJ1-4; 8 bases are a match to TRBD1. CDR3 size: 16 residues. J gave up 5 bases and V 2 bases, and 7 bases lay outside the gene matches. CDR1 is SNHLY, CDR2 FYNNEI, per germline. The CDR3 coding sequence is TGTGCCAGCAGTGAAACCGGGGACAGGTGGAATGAAAAACTGTTTTTT. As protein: CASSETGDRWNEKLFF. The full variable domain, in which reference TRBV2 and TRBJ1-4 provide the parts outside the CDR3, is EPEVTQTPSHQVTQMGQEVILRCVPISNHLYFYWYRQILGQKVEFLVSFYNNEISEKSEIFDDQFSVERPDGSNFTLKIRSTKLEDSAMYFCASSETGDRWNEKLFFGSGTQLSVL.

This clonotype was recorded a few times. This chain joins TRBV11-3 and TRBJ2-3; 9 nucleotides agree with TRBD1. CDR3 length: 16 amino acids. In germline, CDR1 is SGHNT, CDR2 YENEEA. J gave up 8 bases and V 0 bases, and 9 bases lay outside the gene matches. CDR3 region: CASSLDHRGHEGTQYF. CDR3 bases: TGTGCCAGCAGCTTAGATCACAGGGGGCATGAGGGTACGCAGTATTTT.

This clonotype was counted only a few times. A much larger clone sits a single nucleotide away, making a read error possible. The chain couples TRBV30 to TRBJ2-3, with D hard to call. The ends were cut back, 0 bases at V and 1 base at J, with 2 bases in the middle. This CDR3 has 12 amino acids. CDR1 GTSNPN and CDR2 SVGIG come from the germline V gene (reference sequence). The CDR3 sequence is CAWSVGTDTQYF. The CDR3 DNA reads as TGTGCCTGGAGTGTGGGCACAGATACGCAGTATTTT.

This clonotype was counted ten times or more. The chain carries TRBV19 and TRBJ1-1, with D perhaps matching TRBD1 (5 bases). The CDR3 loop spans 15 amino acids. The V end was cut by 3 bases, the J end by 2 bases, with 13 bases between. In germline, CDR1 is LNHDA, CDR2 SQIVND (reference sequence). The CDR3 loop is CASSIGVTGNTEAFF. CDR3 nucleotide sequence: TGTGCCAGTAGTATTGGGGTCACAGGCAACACTGAAGCTTTCTTT.

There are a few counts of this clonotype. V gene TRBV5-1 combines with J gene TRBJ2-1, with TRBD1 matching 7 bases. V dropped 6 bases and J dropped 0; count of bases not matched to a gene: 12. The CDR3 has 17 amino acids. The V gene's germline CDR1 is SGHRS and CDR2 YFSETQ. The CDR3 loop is CASTARQQGNSYNEQFF. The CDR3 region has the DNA TGCGCCAGCACGGCGAGGCAACAGGGGAACTCCTACAATGAGCAGTTCTTC.

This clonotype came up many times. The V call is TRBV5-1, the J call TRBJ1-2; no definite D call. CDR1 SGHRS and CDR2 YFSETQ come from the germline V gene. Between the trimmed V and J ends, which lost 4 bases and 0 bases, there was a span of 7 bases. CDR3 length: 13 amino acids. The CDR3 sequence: CASSLTSNYGYTF. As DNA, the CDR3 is TGCGCCAGCAGCCTAACATCTAACTATGGCTACACCTTC.

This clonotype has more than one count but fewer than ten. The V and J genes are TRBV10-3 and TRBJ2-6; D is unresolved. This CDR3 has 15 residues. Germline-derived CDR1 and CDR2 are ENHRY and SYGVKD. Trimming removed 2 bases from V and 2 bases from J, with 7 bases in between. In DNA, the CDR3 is TGTGCCATCAGTGAGGGTGCAGCTGGGGCCAACGTCCTGACTTTC. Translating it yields CAISEGAAGANVLTF.

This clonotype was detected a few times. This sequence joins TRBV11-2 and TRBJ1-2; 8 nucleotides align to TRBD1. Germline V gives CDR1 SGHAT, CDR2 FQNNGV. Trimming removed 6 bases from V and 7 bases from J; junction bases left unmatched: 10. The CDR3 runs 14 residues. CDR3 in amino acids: CASRPNTGGRGYTF. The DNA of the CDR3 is TGTGCCAGCAGACCAAACACAGGGGGTCGTGGCTACACCTTC.

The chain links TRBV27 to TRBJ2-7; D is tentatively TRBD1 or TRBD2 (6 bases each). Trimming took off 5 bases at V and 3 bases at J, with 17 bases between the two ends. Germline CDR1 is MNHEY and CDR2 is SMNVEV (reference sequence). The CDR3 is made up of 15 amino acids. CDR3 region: CASSRLKGGVYEQYF. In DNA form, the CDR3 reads TGTGCCAGCAGTCGCCTCAAGGGGGGTGTCTACGAGCAGTACTTC.

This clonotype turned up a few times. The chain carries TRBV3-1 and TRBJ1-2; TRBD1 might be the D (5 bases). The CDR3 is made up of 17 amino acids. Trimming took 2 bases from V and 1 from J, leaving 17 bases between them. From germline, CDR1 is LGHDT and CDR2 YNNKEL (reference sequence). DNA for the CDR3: TGTGCCAGCAGCCAATCGGATCAGGGTCCCGATAACTATGGCTACACCTTC. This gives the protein CASSQSDQGPDNYGYTF.